What follows is one T cell receptor (beta chain) and its context. The data derive from a study of PD-L1 blockade in urothelial cancer. Study-level background: Enrolled patients had been treated previously with 0 to 3 chemotherapy regimens.

The germline CDR1 and CDR2 sequences are SGHTA and FQGNSA. The CDR3 totals 15 residues. Trimming left V 5 bases short and J 4 bases short, with 17 bases between. Patients were diagnosed with urothelial carcinoma, either locally advanced or metastatic. Here immunoSEQ multiplex PCR was the method, and the copy in TCRdb shows in-frame clones only, minus some. This table holds about 50,000 clones, 60% to 85% found once. The sequence was collected from a man in his 70s with urothelial cancer. The gene calls are TRBV7-2 and TRBJ1-2, with TRBD1 as a possible D gene (5 bases). This specimen was PBMCs, taken around atezolizumab (anti-PD-L1) treatment. This chain's CDR3 is CASSPPGGSLYGYTF. Written as DNA, the CDR3 is TGTGCCAGCAGCCCCCCGGGGGGTTCACTCTATGGCTACACCTTC.